The 3 T cell receptor beta chains below come from one sample, sequenced in a study of T cells in Graves' hyperthyroidism and ophthalmopathy. Authors of the study amplified TCR beta CDR3 regions from RNA transcripts. HTBI primers were employed in a first-round RT-PCR of the TCR CDR3. MiXCR, applied by TCRdb to the multiplex PCR reads, yields one record per CDR3 protein. The top ten clones hold 47% of a sample with more than 450,000 distinct CDR3 sequences, just under 20% of them seen once. The sample taken for sequencing was blood. These receptors came from a man between 40 and 49 years old with Graves' ophthalmopathy.

This clonotype came up many times. This rearrangement joins TRBV20-1 to TRBJ2-2; D is unresolved. The CDR3 runs to 17 residues. Germline V gives CDR1 DFQATT, CDR2 SNEGSKA (reference sequence). Trimming removed 1 base from V and 4 bases from J, with 19 bases in between. CDR3 coding DNA: TGCAGTGCTAGAGCGCAAGCTGGCCTCTCGGGCACCGGGGAGCTGTTTTTT. It translates to CSARAQAGLSGTGELFF.

The chain has TRBV6-2 or TRBV6-3 and TRBJ1-6, with no clear D. Germline values: CDR1 MNHEY, CDR2 SVGEGT. The V and J ends lost 8 bases and 1 base respectively, with 9 bases between them. CDR3 length: 14 residues. CDR3 in DNA: TGTGCCAGCGTGGGTTTTTCCTATAATTCACCCCTCCACTTT. It codes for CASVGFSYNSPLHF.

This clonotype turned up a few times. The V call is TRBV4-1, the J call TRBJ1-4, with D tentatively TRBD1 (6 bases). The CDR3 length is 15 residues. The germline V gene has CDR1 MGHRA and CDR2 YSYEKL. V lost 3 bases to trimming and J lost 10 bases, with 18 bases between them. The CDR3 DNA follows: TGCGCCAGCAGCCAGGCGGGAGGGGTCAGGGGAAAACTGTTTTTT. It codes for CASSQAGGVRGKLFF.